This note documents a single TCR beta chain sequence. Its target is not known. These data come from a study of cytomegalovirus exposure and HLA in healthy donors. Whole-study results and caveats: One variant, a missense change in DCLRE1C, was linked in a later analysis to TCR beta V- and J-gene trimming. Later findings reportedly placed an Asian-associated ancestry cluster below the roughly 700-donor mean for N-insertions. Differences between HLA loci emerged in a later analysis of TCR association rates, with DRB1 most and HLA-C fewest. Several of the most significant clusters appeared, in a later analysis, to be linked to common viral pathogens.

V shed 5 bases, J shed 10 bases, and the junction held 5 bases outside the gene matches. The CDR3 loop spans 14 amino acids. Germline CDR1 MNHNY, CDR2 SVGAGI (reference sequence). The PCR ran on 60 Vbeta and 13 Jbeta primers. Measured with immunoSEQ multiplex PCR; TCRdb has only the in-frame clones, and not every one. The sample includes 170,000 or so clones, approximately 80% seen only once; the top ten take 1.5% to 2%. The clonotype was recovered from a woman in her 30s in good health and CMV-seronegative. V usage is TRBV6-6 and J usage is TRBJ2-1; 13 bases are a match to TRBD2. The sample was PBMCs. CDR3 loop: CASSDGLAGDEQFF. The CDR3 DNA reads as TGTGCCAGCAGTGACGGACTAGCGGGAGACGAGCAGTTCTTC.